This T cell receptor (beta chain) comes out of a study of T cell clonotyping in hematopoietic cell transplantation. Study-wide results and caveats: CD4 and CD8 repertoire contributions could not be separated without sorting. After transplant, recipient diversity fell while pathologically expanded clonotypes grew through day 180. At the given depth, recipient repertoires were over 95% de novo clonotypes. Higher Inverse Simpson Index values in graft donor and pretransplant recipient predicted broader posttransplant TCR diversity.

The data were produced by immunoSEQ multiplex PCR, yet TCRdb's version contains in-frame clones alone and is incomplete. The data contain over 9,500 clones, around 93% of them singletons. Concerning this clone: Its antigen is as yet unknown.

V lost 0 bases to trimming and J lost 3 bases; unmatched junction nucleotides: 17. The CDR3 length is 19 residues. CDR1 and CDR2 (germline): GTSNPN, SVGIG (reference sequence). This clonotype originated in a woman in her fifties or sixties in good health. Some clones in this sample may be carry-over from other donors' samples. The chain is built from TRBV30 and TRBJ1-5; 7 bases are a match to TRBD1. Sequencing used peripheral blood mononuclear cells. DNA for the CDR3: TGTGCCTGGAGTGTACCCCCCCCGAACGGACAGGTATACAATCAGCCCCAGCATTTT. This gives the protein CAWSVPPPNGQVYNQPQHF. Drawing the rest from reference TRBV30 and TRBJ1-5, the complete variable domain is SQTIHQWPATLVQPVGSPLSLECTVEGTSNPNLYWYRQAAGRGLQLLFYSVGIGQISSEVPQNLSASRPQDRQFILSSKKLLLSDSGFYLCAWSVPPPNGQVYNQPQHFGDGTRLSIL.